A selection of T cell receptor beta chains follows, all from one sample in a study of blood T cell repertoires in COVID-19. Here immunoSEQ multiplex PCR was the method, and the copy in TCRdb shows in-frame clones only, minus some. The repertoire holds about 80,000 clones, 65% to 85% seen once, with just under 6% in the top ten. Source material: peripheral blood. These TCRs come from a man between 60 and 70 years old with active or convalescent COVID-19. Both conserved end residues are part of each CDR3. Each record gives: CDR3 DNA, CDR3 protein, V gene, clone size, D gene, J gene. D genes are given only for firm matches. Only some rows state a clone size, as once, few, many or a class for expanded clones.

TGTGCCAGCAGCTTGGACAGGGCTTTACAAGAGACCCAGTACTTC	CASSLDRALQETQYF	TRBV11-2	NA	TRBD1	TRBJ2-5
TGCGCCAGCAGCCAAGGCCCATCCGGGGAGGGCTACACCTTC	CASSQGPSGEGYTF	TRBV4-3	NA	NA	TRBJ1-2
TGTGCCAGCAGGGGGCGGAGCGCTGAAGCTTTCTTT	CASRGRSAEAFF	TRBV7-2	few	NA	TRBJ1-1
TGTGCCAGCAGTGCGGACAGGGGGGGCTACACCTTC	CASSADRGGYTF	TRBV6-2/TRBV6-3	NA	TRBD1	TRBJ1-2
TGTGCCAGCAGTTACTCAGCTATCGCGCCCCAGCATTTT	CASSYSAIAPQHF	TRBV6-5	NA	NA	TRBJ1-5
TGTGCCAGCAGCCCCCAAGACTCCACAGATACGCAGTATTTT	CASSPQDSTDTQYF	TRBV11-2	NA	NA	TRBJ2-3
TGCGCCAGCAGCCAAGGCGGGAATGAAAAACTGTTTTTT	CASSQGGNEKLFF	TRBV4-3	NA	NA	TRBJ1-4
TGTGCCAGCAGCGAGGGCAGGGGAAGGGTCTCTGGAAACACCATATATTTT	CASSEGRGRVSGNTIYF	TRBV9	once	NA	TRBJ1-3
TGTGCCAGCAAGCGGGAAGGGCAGAGCACAGATACGCAGTATTTT	CASKREGQSTDTQYF	TRBV9	NA	TRBD2	TRBJ2-3
TGTGCCAGCAGCCCTTCAGGGGATCCCGGGGAGCTGTTTTTT	CASSPSGDPGELFF	TRBV9	NA	NA	TRBJ2-2
TGTGCCAGAAGCTTGGATGGGGGACTAGCGGGCATACATAAAGACTCCTACGAGCAGTACTTC	CARSLDGGLAGIHKDSYEQYF	TRBV5-3	NA	TRBD2	TRBJ2-7
TGTGCCAGCAGCTCAGGGGCCAGTCGCGACACTGAAGCTTTCTTT	CASSSGASRDTEAFF	TRBV5-4	NA	NA	TRBJ1-1
TGTGCCAGCAGTTTATCCCCGACCCTCAGCGGATCCACTGAAGCTTTCTTT	CASSLSPTLSGSTEAFF	TRBV27	NA	NA	TRBJ1-1
TGTGCCTGGAGTGCGGGTCCTTGGGCCGGGGAGCTGTTTTTT	CAWSAGPWAGELFF	TRBV30	NA	NA	TRBJ2-2
TGCAGCGTTTCCGGACAGGGCACATCCTACACTGAAGCTTTCTTT	CSVSGQGTSYTEAFF	TRBV29-1	NA	TRBD1	TRBJ1-1
TGTGCCAGTAGTATTGGCTCGCCCGATGATAGCAATCAGCCCCAGCATTTT	CASSIGSPDDSNQPQHF	TRBV19	NA	NA	TRBJ1-5
TGTGCCAGCTCATCCCCGGGTCCTTCCTACGAGCAGTACTTC	CASSSPGPSYEQYF	TRBV18	NA	NA	TRBJ2-7
TGTGCCAGCAGTAGTTTATTCGGAGGCGGTAAGGAAAAACTGTTTTTT	CASSSLFGGGKEKLFF	TRBV6-2/TRBV6-3	NA	NA	TRBJ1-4
TGTGCCAGCAGCCAAGATCGCAGCGGGGACTACGAGCAGTACTTC	CASSQDRSGDYEQYF	TRBV4-2	NA	TRBD2	TRBJ2-7
TGTGCCAGCTCACCAAATCCGGGACAGCTCTCTGGAAACACCATATATTTT	CASSPNPGQLSGNTIYF	TRBV18	NA	TRBD1	TRBJ1-3
TGTGCCAGCAGCTACGACACCGCTAACTATGGCTACACCTTC	CASSYDTANYGYTF	TRBV7-2	NA	NA	TRBJ1-2
TGTGCCAGCAGCCAAGTGGAGTTGAGCACTGAAGCTTTCTTT	CASSQVELSTEAFF	TRBV3-1/TRBV3-2	NA	NA	TRBJ1-1
TGTGCCAGCAGCACGCGTCCCGGGGAGACCCAGTACTTC	CASSTRPGETQYF	TRBV7-2	NA	NA	TRBJ2-5
TGCAGCGTCGCGGGGGCAGGCTACGAGCAGTACTTC	CSVAGAGYEQYF	TRBV29-1	NA	NA	TRBJ2-7
TGTGCCAGCATGGCCGGGGGGATGAACACCGGGGAGCTGTTTTTT	CASMAGGMNTGELFF	TRBV27	NA	TRBD2	TRBJ2-2
TGTGCCAGCAGTTACTCGGAGTCCTACGAGCAGTACTTC	CASSYSESYEQYF	TRBV6-5	few	NA	TRBJ2-7
TGTGCCAGCAGCTCCACCGGACAGGGGGGCAATCAGCCCCAGCATTTT	CASSSTGQGGNQPQHF	TRBV6-2/TRBV6-3	NA	TRBD1	TRBJ1-5
TGTGCCAGCAGCCAAGCGGGGGGGAGGTCCGAGCAGTACTTC	CASSQAGGRSEQYF	TRBV3-1/TRBV3-2	NA	TRBD2	TRBJ2-7
TGTGCCAGCAGCTTACCGGGACAACTCGACTTC	CASSLPGQLDF	TRBV5-6	NA	NA	TRBJ2-7
TGCAGCGTTGTTTGGGGGGTCATCACAGATACGCAGTATTTT	CSVVWGVITDTQYF	TRBV29-1	few	NA	TRBJ2-3
TGTGCCAGTTACAGGGGTTTTAGCACCGGGGAGCTGTTTTTT	CASYRGFSTGELFF	TRBV25-1	NA	TRBD1	TRBJ2-2
TGTGCCAGCAGCATCAATCCCGGGACAGGGAGTTCACCCCTCCACTTT	CASSINPGTGSSPLHF	TRBV7-2	NA	TRBD1	TRBJ1-6
TGTGCCAGCAGTTTATCCACAGTCACTGAAGCTTTCTTT	CASSLSTVTEAFF	TRBV27	once	NA	TRBJ1-1
TGTGCCACCAGTGATTTCGCCAGGGGGCAGAATCAGCCCCAGCATTTT	CATSDFARGQNQPQHF	TRBV24-1	NA	TRBD1	TRBJ1-5
TGTGCCAGCAGTTACGGGGACAGCACTTCACCCCTCCACTTT	CASSYGDSTSPLHF	TRBV6-2/TRBV6-3	NA	TRBD1	TRBJ1-6
TGTGCCAGCAGCCGGGCCGGGAAGCGGGGGGGTCAAGAGACCCAGTACTTC	CASSRAGKRGGQETQYF	TRBV5-4	NA	TRBD2	TRBJ2-5
TGTGCCAGCAGCCTCCCTCTGGCGGGGAGCAGGGACACTGAAGCTTTCTTT	CASSLPLAGSRDTEAFF	TRBV7-2	NA	NA	TRBJ1-1
TGCGCCAGCAGCTTGGCCGCCGGCTACGAGCAGTACTTC	CASSLAAGYEQYF	TRBV5-1	NA	NA	TRBJ2-7
TGTGCCAGCAGTTTAGACATGGAGGTAGATGGCTACACCTTC	CASSLDMEVDGYTF	TRBV6-2/TRBV6-3	NA	NA	TRBJ1-2
TGTGCCAGCAGTGGAACTAGCGGGGTCTACAATGAGCAGTTCTTC	CASSGTSGVYNEQFF	TRBV2	once	TRBD2	TRBJ2-1
TGCGCCAGCAGCCCTTCGCGGCAAGTCGAGCAGTACTTC	CASSPSRQVEQYF	TRBV4-3	NA	NA	TRBJ2-7
TGTGCCAGCAGCCAGGCGGGGGGCTACAATGAGCAGTTCTTC	CASSQAGGYNEQFF	TRBV3-1/TRBV3-2	NA	TRBD2	TRBJ2-1
TGCAGCGTTGTCGGGGTCCCGGGACAGGGTTCGGAGACCCAGTACTTC	CSVVGVPGQGSETQYF	TRBV29-1	NA	TRBD1	TRBJ2-5
TGTGCCAGTAGTCCCAGACAGCTAACTACCTACGAGCAGTACTTC	CASSPRQLTTYEQYF	TRBV19	NA	NA	TRBJ2-7
TGTGCCAGTTTGCCACCGGGGGGGGCTACGGACTATGGCTACACCTTC	CASLPPGGATDYGYTF	TRBV7-9	NA	NA	TRBJ1-2
TGTGCCATCAGTGGGGGACTACCGGAGGAGACCCAGTACTTC	CAISGGLPEETQYF	TRBV10-3	NA	TRBD2	TRBJ2-5
TGTGCCAGCAGTTACCCCGTCCAGGGCCAGCCCCAGCATTTT	CASSYPVQGQPQHF	TRBV6-2/TRBV6-3	NA	NA	TRBJ1-5
TGTGCCAGCTCACAACTCTCGCCCGGTACTGGAGAGACCCAGTACTTC	CASSQLSPGTGETQYF	TRBV18	NA	NA	TRBJ2-5